This TCR beta chain was recovered during a study of breast tumors, draining lymph nodes, adjacent tissues. Germline V gives CDR1 LNHNV, CDR2 YYDKDF (reference sequence). The CDR3 has 17 residues. Trimming at V came to 1 base and at J to 6 bases, leaving 9 bases not matched to a gene. The study, taken as a whole, reports: Tumor TCR diversity was below lymph nodes but above nontumor tissue. Most tumor T cells seemingly derive from lymph node, then expand in tumor. Tumor and nontumor repertoires were significantly more similar in luminal-like than in basal-like breast cancer.

This clonotype was observed many times. The antigen remains undetermined. TCRdb passed the multiplex PCR reads through MiXCR, listing each CDR3 protein once. Of some 66,000 distinct CDR3 sequences listed, approximately 54% were seen once; the top ten hold roughly a fifth. The clonotype was recovered from a female donor with breast cancer. Some clones in this sample may be carry-over from other donors' samples. The sample was breast tumor tissue. This chain joins TRBV15 and TRBJ2-1, with 10 bases matching TRBD1. In DNA form, the CDR3 reads TGTGCCACCAGCAGAGTGGTGGACAGGGGGGCCGGCAATGAGCAGTTCTTC. Translation: CATSRVVDRGAGNEQFF.